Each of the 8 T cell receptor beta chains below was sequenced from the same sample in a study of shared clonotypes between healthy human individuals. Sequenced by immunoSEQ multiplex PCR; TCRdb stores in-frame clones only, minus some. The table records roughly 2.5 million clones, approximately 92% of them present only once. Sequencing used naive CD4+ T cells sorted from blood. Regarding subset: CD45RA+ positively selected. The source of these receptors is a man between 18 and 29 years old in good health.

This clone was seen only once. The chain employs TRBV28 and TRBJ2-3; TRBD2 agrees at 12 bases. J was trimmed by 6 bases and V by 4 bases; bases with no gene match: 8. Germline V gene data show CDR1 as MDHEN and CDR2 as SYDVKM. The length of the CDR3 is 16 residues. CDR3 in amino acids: CASSSPLAGGPDTQYF. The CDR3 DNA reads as TGTGCCAGCAGTTCACCTCTAGCGGGGGGGCCGGATACGCAGTATTTT. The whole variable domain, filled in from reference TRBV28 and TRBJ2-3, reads DVKVTQSSRYLVKRTGEKVFLECVQDMDHENMFWYRQDPGLGLRLIYFSYDVKMKEKGDIPEGYSVSREKKERFSLILESASTNQTSMYLCASSSPLAGGPDTQYFGPGTRLTVL.

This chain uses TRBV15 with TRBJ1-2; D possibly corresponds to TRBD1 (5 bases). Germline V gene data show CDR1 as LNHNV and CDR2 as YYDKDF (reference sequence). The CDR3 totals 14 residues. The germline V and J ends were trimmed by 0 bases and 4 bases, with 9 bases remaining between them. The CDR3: CATSRDLTAYGYTF. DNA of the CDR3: TGTGCCACCAGCAGAGATCTGACAGCCTATGGCTACACCTTC. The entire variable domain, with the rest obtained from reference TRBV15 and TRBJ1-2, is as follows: DAMVIQNPRYQVTQFGKPVTLSCSQTLNHNVMYWYQQKSSQAPKLLFHYYDKDFNNEADTPDNFQSRRPNTSFCFLDIRSPGLGDTAMYLCATSRDLTAYGYTFGSGTRLTVV.

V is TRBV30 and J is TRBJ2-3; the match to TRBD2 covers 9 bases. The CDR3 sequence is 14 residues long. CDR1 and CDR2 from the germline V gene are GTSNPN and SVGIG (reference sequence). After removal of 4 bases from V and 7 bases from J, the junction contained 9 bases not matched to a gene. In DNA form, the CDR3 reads TGTGCCTGGACCCCAGCGGGAGGACGGAATACGCAGTATTTT. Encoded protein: CAWTPAGGRNTQYF.

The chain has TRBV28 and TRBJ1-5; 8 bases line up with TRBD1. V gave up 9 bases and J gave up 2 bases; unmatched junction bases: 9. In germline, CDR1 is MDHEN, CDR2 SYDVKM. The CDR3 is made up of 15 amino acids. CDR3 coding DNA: TGTGCCAGTCTAACAGGGGGACGAGGCAATCAGCCCCAGCATTTT. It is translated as CASLTGGRGNQPQHF.

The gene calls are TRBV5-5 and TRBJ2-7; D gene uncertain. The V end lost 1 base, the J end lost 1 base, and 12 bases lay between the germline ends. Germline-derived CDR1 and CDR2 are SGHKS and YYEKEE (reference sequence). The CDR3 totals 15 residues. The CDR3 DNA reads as TGTGCCAGCAGCTTGATGATGGTTCAGTCCTACGAGCAGTACTTC. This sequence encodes CASSLMMVQSYEQYF.

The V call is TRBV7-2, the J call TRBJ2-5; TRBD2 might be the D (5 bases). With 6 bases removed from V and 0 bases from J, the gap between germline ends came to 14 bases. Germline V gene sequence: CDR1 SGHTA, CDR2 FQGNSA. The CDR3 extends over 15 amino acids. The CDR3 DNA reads TGTGCCAGCAGGGTCGGACTTGGGTACCAAGAGACCCAGTACTTC. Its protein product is CASRVGLGYQETQYF.

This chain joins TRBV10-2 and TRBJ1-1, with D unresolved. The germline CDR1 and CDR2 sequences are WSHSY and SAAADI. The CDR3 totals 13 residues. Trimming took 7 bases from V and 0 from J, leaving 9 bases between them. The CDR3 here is CASTPRLNTEAFF. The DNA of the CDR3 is TGCGCCAGCACTCCACGCCTGAACACTGAAGCTTTCTTT.

Here the CDR3 DNA reads TGCAGTGCTCACAGGGATAACATTCAGTACTTC. It encodes CSAHRDNIQYF. The chain carries TRBV20-1 and TRBJ2-4; TRBD1 is a possible D gene (6 bases). Per the germline V gene, CDR1 is DFQATT and CDR2 is SNEGSKA (reference sequence). V was pared by 5 bases and J by 7 bases, with 9 bases between. CDR3 length equals 11 residues.